The 19 T cell receptor beta chains in this list originate from one sample, sequenced in a study of blood T cell repertoires in COVID-19. Profiled with immunoSEQ multiplex PCR; TCRdb holds only in-frame clones, not every one. The table records 300,000 to 400,000 clones, 80% to 90% of them present only once. Sequencing was performed on PBMCs or T cells enriched from blood (not recorded which). The receptors were sampled from a man in his late teens or twenties who had recovered from COVID-19.

A note on this clone: Other DNA sequences in the same sample also yield this CDR3. The chain links TRBV12-3 or TRBV12-4 to TRBJ1-5; D gene ambiguous. The CDR3 totals 13 residues. V lost 2 bases, J lost 7 bases, and 9 bases lay in between. CDR3 sequence (DNA): TGTGCCAGCAGTTTATCGGGGAGGCAGCCCCAGCATTTT. Translated: CASSLSGRQPQHF.

V and J are TRBV5-5 and TRBJ2-7; 7 bases are a match to TRBD2. Unmatched junction bases numbered 7, after V lost 2 bases and J lost 5 bases. Germline V lookup: CDR1 SGHKS, CDR2 YYEKEE (reference sequence). This CDR3 is built from 14 residues. CDR3 DNA sequence: TGTGCCAGCAGCTTTGGGAGGGTTTTGAACGAGCAGTACTTC. Its protein is CASSFGRVLNEQYF. The whole variable domain, remainder taken from reference TRBV5-5 and TRBJ2-7, is DAGVTQSPTHLIKTRGQQVTLRCSPISGHKSVSWYQQVLGQGPQFIFQYYEKEERGRGNFPDRFSARQFPNYSSELNVNALLLGDSALYLCASSFGRVLNEQYFGPGTRLTVT.

V gene TRBV6-6 combines with J gene TRBJ1-5, with D possibly matching TRBD1 (6 bases). Germline V gives CDR1 MNHNY, CDR2 SVGAGI (reference sequence). This CDR3 comprises 15 residues. The germline V and J ends were trimmed by 8 bases and 4 bases, with 18 bases remaining between them. CDR3 nucleotides: TGTGCCAGCTCTCCCTACAGGGAGGGGAATCAGCCCCAGCATTTT. This codes for CASSPYREGNQPQHF.

The CDR3 DNA sequence: TGCAGTGCTAGTCTCGGCGGGAGTAGATACGAGCAGTACTTC. Its protein is CSASLGGSRYEQYF. This sequence joins TRBV20-1 and TRBJ2-7, with 7 bases matching TRBD2. The CDR3 runs to 14 residues. V was pared by 3 bases and J by 4 bases, with 9 bases of the junction left unmatched. From germline, CDR1 is DFQATT and CDR2 SNEGSKA (reference sequence).

To note about this clone: The sample contains more than one DNA sequence encoding this CDR3. The chain carries TRBV19 and TRBJ1-2, with 9 positions matching TRBD1. V lost 4 bases to trimming and J lost 2 bases; unmatched junction nucleotides: 2. Germline V lookup: CDR1 LNHDA, CDR2 SQIVND (reference sequence). This CDR3 region has 14 residues. CDR3 bases: TGTGCCAGTAGTAAGGGACAGGGAAACTATGGCTACACCTTC. Translation gives CASSKGQGNYGYTF.

In its sample, this clone was seen once. The chain uses TRBV10-3 and TRBJ2-7; D may be TRBD2 (5 bases). This CDR3 is 15 amino acids long. Per germline, CDR1 ENHRY and CDR2 SYGVKD. Trimming took off 0 bases at V and 2 bases at J, with 11 bases between the two ends. CDR3 coding DNA: TGTGCCATCAGTGAGTCGCTCACCGGGACCTACGAGCAGTACTTC. It translates to CAISESLTGTYEQYF.

The chain employs TRBV5-1 and TRBJ1-2; TRBD1 matches 8 bases. The junction had 8 bases not matched to a gene; V was cut back by 4 bases and J by 3 bases. Germline V gene sequence: CDR1 SGHRS, CDR2 YFSETQ. The CDR3 runs to 15 residues. The CDR3 DNA sequence: TGCGCCAGCAGCCGAGCGACAGGGGATGACTATGGCTACACCTTC. This codes for CASSRATGDDYGYTF.

This clone has only one observation. Here the CDR3 reads CASSLGQGQGEAFF. The CDR3 bases are TGTGCCAGCAGTTTAGGACAGGGGCAGGGTGAAGCTTTCTTT. The V call is TRBV6-6, the J call TRBJ1-1; 9 bases map to TRBD1. The CDR3 length is 14 residues. CDR1 and CDR2 (germline): MNHNY, SVGAGI (reference sequence). The V gene end was trimmed by 4 bases and the J gene end by 7 bases; junction bases not matched to a gene: 7.

The chain uses TRBV2 and TRBJ2-7; D not resolved. The germline V gene encodes CDR1 SNHLY and CDR2 FYNNEI. The CDR3 totals 14 residues. Trimming pared 2 bases from V and 1 base from J, leaving 9 bases between. The CDR3 DNA reads as TGTGCCAGCAGTGAAAACTATCAGTCCTACGAGCAGTACTTC. This encodes CASSENYQSYEQYF.

The CDR3: CASVGNGANTEAFF. The CDR3 nucleotides are TGTGCCAGTGTGGGTAATGGGGCGAACACTGAAGCTTTCTTT. V usage is TRBV28 and J usage is TRBJ1-1, with D tentatively TRBD1 (5 bases). V was pared by 9 bases and J by 1 base, with 15 bases between. The CDR3 length is 14 residues. Per germline, CDR1 MDHEN and CDR2 SYDVKM.

This clone was picked up a small number of times. V and J are TRBV19 and TRBJ2-1; 12 bases are shared with TRBD2. Trimming at V came to 5 bases and at J to 8 bases, leaving 7 bases not matched to a gene. The CDR3 contains 15 residues. Germline V gene data show CDR1 as LNHDA and CDR2 as SQIVND (reference sequence). The CDR3 spells CASSLTSGSPHEQFF. DNA of the CDR3: TGTGCCAGTAGTTTGACTAGCGGGAGTCCTCATGAGCAGTTCTTC.

The chain recombines TRBV4-1 with TRBJ2-1, with TRBD2 matching 8 bases. The length of the CDR3 is 16 residues. V shed 8 bases, J shed 5 bases, and the junction held 14 bases outside the gene matches. Germline values: CDR1 MGHRA, CDR2 YSYEKL. In DNA form, the CDR3 reads TGCGCCAGCGCAAGTTTACGGGGGGGCAGGCACAATGAGCAGTTCTTC. Translated: CASASLRGGRHNEQFF.

The rearrangement uses TRBV6-1 and TRBJ1-4; no clear D. The germline V gene has CDR1 MNHNS and CDR2 SASEGT. The CDR3 covers 15 residues. V was pared by 2 bases and J by 4 bases, with 11 bases between. The CDR3 bases are TGTGCCAGCAGTGAAAGTCAGTTCAATAATGAAAAACTGTTTTTT. Protein product: CASSESQFNNEKLFF.

The genes are TRBV29-1 and TRBJ1-1; D is ambiguous. The V gene lost 2 bases and the J gene lost 1 base, with 5 bases spanning the gap. The germline CDR1 and CDR2 sequences are SQVTM and ANQGSEA. The CDR3 runs to 12 residues. The CDR3 DNA sequence: TGCAGCGTTGAAAGAGAGAACACTGAAGCTTTCTTT. Translation: CSVERENTEAFF.

This clone occurred once. The rearrangement uses TRBV7-3 and TRBJ2-5, with D maybe TRBD2 (6 bases). CDR3 length: 13 residues. Germline lookup yields CDR1 SGHTA and CDR2 FQGTGA. V shed 1 base and J shed 5 bases, with 8 bases lying between them. The CDR3 DNA reads TGTGCCAGCAGCTTAAGTGCGGGGGAGACCCAGTACTTC. Residues: CASSLSAGETQYF.

This clone was recorded a few times. The rearrangement joins TRBV6-4 to TRBJ2-1; TRBD2 matches at 10 bases. Per the germline V gene, CDR1 is MRHNA and CDR2 is SNTAGT. J was trimmed by 3 bases and V by 5 bases; bases with no gene match: 4. The CDR3 has 15 amino acids. CDR3 in amino acids: CASSLAGDIYNEQFF. Here the CDR3 DNA reads TGTGCCAGCAGTCTAGCGGGGGATATCTACAATGAGCAGTTCTTC.

The chain carries TRBV7-9 and TRBJ2-6, with D uncertain. Germline CDR1 and CDR2: SEHNR and FQNEAQ (reference sequence). The ends were cut back, 0 bases at V and 4 bases at J, with 10 bases in the middle. This CDR3 is built from 16 residues. For the CDR3, the DNA is TGTGCCAGCAGCTTAGCGCTCCTAGTCGGGGCCAACGTCCTGACTTTC. This sequence encodes CASSLALLVGANVLTF.

This chain joins TRBV27 and TRBJ2-5, with D possibly TRBD2 on 6 matching bases. The CDR3 is made up of 11 amino acids. V lost 8 bases, J lost 7 bases, and 11 bases lay in between. The germline gives CDR1 MNHEY, CDR2 SMNVEV (reference sequence). CDR3 protein: CASSHGGTQYF. CDR3 DNA: TGTGCCAGCTCCCACGGGGGGACCCAGTACTTC.

The chain uses TRBV5-1 and TRBJ2-2; TRBD1 matches 7 bases. The V gene's germline CDR1 is SGHRS and CDR2 YFSETQ. The V segment lost 5 bases and the J segment 5 bases; nucleotides outside the gene matches: 9. This CDR3 is 15 amino acids long. The CDR3 loop reads CASRTTGERTGELFF. CDR3 nucleotides: TGCGCCAGCAGGACAACAGGGGAAAGGACCGGGGAGCTGTTTTTT.